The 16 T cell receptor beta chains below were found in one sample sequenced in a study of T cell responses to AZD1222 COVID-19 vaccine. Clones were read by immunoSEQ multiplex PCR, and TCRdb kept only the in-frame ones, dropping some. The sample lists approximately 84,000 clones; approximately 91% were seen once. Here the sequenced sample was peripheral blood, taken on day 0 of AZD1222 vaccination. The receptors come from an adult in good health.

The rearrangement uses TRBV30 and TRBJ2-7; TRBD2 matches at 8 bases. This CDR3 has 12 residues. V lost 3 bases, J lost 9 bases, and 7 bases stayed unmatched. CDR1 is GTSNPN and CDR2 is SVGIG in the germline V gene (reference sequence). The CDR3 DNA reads TGTGCCTGGAGCACAAGCGGGGGTCCGCAGTACTTC. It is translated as CAWSTSGGPQYF.

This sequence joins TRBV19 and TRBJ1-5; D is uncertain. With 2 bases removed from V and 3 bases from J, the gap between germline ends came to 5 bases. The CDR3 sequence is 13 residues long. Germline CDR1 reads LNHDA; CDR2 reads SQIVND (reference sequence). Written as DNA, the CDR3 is TGTGCCAGTAGTATACTCCCCAATCAGCCCCAGCATTTT. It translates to CASSILPNQPQHF.

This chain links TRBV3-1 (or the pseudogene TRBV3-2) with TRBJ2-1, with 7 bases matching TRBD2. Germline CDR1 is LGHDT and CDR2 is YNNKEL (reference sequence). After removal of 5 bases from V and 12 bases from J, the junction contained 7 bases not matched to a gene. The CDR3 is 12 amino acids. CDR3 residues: CASSDTSVAQFF. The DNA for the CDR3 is TGTGCCAGCAGCGATACTAGCGTGGCGCAGTTCTTC.

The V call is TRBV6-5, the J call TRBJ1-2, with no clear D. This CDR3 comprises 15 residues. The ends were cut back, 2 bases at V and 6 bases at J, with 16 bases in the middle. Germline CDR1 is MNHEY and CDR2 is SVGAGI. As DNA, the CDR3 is TGTGCCAGCAGTTACACGGCAGGTGGATTGGATGGCTACACCTTC. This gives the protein CASSYTAGGLDGYTF.

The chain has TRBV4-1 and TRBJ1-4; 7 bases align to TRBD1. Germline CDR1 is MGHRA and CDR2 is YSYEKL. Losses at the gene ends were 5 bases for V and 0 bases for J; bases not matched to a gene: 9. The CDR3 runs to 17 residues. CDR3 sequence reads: CASSNPGQHATNEKLFF. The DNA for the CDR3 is TGCGCCAGCAGCAATCCGGGACAGCATGCAACTAATGAAAAACTGTTTTTT.

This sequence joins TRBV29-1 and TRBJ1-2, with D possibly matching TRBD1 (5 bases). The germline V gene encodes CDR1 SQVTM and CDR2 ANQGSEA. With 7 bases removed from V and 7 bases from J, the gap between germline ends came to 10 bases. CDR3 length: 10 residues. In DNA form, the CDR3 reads TGCAGCGCTGGAGACAGTGGCTACACCTTC. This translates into CSAGDSGYTF.

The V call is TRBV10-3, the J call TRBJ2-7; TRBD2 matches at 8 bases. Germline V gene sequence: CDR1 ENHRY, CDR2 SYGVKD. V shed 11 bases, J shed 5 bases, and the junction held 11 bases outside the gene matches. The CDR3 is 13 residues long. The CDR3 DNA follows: TGTGCCTCAGCCCGGGAGGGATCGAACGAGCAGTACTTC. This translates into CASAREGSNEQYF.

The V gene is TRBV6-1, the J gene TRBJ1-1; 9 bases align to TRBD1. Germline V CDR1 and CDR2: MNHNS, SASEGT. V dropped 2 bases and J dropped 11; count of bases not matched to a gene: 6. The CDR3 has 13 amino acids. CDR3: CASSERDRVGAFF. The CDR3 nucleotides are TGTGCCAGCAGTGAACGGGACAGGGTTGGGGCTTTCTTT.

The CDR3 is CASSPGPLSGDEQYF. The CDR3 DNA reads TGTGCCAGCAGTCCGGGGCCCCTAAGTGGGGACGAGCAGTACTTC. The V gene is TRBV27, the J gene TRBJ2-7; D may be TRBD1 or TRBD2 (5 bases each). Trimming pared 5 bases from V and 5 bases from J, leaving 19 bases between. Germline V lookup: CDR1 MNHEY, CDR2 SMNVEV (reference sequence). The CDR3 runs to 15 residues.

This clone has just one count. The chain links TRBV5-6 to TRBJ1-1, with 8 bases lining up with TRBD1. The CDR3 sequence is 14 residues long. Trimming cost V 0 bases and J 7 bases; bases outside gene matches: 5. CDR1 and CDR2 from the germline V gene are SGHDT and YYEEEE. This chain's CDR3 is CASSLGQGAGEAFF. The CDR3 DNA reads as TGTGCCAGCAGCTTGGGTCAGGGGGCGGGTGAAGCTTTCTTT.

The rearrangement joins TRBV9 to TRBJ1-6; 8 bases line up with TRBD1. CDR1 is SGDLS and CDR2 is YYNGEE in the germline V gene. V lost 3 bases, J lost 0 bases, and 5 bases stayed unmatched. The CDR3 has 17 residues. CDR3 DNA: TGTGCCAGCAGCGACGGACAGGGCGGCTCCTATAATTCACCCCTCCACTTT. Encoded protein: CASSDGQGGSYNSPLHF.

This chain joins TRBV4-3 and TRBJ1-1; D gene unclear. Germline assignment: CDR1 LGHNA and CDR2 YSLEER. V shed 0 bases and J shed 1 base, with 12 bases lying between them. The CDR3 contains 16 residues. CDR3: CASSQDTGSGNTEAFF. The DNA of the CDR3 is TGCGCCAGCAGCCAAGATACGGGGTCTGGGAACACTGAAGCTTTCTTT.

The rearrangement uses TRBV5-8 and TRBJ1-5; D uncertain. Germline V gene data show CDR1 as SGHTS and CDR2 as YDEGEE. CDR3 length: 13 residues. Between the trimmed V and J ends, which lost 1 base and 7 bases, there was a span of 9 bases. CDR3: CASSLRVGQPQHF. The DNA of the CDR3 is TGTGCCAGCAGCTTGAGGGTGGGACAGCCCCAGCATTTT.

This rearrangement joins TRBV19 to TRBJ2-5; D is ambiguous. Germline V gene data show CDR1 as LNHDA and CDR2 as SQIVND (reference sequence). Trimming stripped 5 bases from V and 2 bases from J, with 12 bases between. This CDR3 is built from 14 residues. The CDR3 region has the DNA TGTGCCAGTAGTCTGCAGTCGTCTCAAGAGACCCAGTACTTC. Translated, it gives CASSLQSSQETQYF. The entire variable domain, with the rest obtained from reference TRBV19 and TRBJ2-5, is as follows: DGGITQSPKYLFRKEGQNVTLSCEQNLNHDAMYWYRQDPGQGLRLIYYSQIVNDFQKGDIAEGYSVSREKKESFPLTVTSAQKNPTAFYLCASSLQSSQETQYFGPGTRLLVL.

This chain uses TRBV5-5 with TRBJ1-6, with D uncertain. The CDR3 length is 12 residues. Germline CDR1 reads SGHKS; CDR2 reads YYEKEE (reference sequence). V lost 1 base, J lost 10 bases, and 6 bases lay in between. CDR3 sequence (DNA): TGTGCCAGCAGCTTGATGGTCTCACCCCTCCACTTT. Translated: CASSLMVSPLHF.

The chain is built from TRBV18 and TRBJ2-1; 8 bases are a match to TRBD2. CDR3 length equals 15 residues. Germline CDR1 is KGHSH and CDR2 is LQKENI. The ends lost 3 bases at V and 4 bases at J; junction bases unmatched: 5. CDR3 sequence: CASSPPSGGYNEQFF. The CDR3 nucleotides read TGTGCCAGCTCACCCCCCAGCGGGGGTTACAATGAGCAGTTCTTC.